This entry is about one T cell receptor beta chain. With V trimmed by 0 bases and J by 8 bases, 8 bases remained unmatched. The CDR3 contains 15 residues. Germline loops: CDR1 WSHSY, CDR2 SAAADI. The data are from a study of OX40 agonist ivuxolimab in advanced cancers. TCRdb's copy holds only in-frame clones and misses some; the assay was immunoSEQ multiplex PCR. The sample records tens of thousands of clones, around 90% being singletons. The input for sequencing was CD4+ or CD8+ T cells sorted from blood, taken in a trial of the OX40 agonist ivuxolimab. The V gene is TRBV10-2, the J gene TRBJ1-2, with 8 positions matching TRBD1. This TCR was sampled from an adult with an advanced solid tumor such as melanoma, head and neck, liver or kidney cancer. Here the CDR3 DNA reads TGCGCCAGCAGTGAGTCGAGGCAGGGGGCATTGGGCTACACCTTC. Translation gives CASSESRQGALGYTF.